This TCR beta chain originates from a study of PD-1 blockade in classical Hodgkin lymphoma. General observations from the study: It was reported that newly diagnosed patients had less baseline TCR diversity than healthy donors. Although disease activity or prior therapy may be involved, causes of the repertoire differences remain undefined. Complete responders showed a baseline diversity that resembled the diversity of newly diagnosed patients. CD4+ TCR diversity, unlike CD8+, climbed significantly by C4D1.

The CDR3 is 13 residues long. The ends were cut back, 6 bases at V and 6 bases at J, with 15 bases in the middle. Germline CDR1 is LNHDA and CDR2 is SQIVND (reference sequence). Time point meaning: cycle 4 day 1 (C4D1), after more than five weeks of nivolumab. With no exception, relapse followed autologous stem cell transplantation in all patients, and brentuximab vedotin exposure varied. Magnetic negative selection served to purify CD4+ T cells out of PBMCs that had been thawed. Produced via immunoSEQ multiplex PCR; TCRdb's table is partial and in-frame only. Seen here are 10,000 to 13,000 clones, 60% to 80% observed once, and the top ten hold 3% to 3.5%. Comments on this clone: Its antigen is not known.

The receptor was derived from a human donor with classical Hodgkin lymphoma. The rearrangement links TRBV19 to TRBJ2-7, with D maybe TRBD1 (6 bases). This specimen consisted of CD4+ T cells from blood, obtained before the fourth cycle of nivolumab. The CDR3 protein is CASSGQGLPEQYF. Here the CDR3 DNA reads TGTGCCAGTAGCGGGCAGGGGTTACCCGAGCAGTACTTC.